This TCR beta chain was recorded in a study of beta chain features in type 1 diabetes. Findings and limits, study-wide: In every one of the four CD4+ subsets, TCRB CDR3s were moderately but significantly shorter in Type 1 diabetes patients. Sequencing the cDNA could make cells with high TCR expression show up more than they should.

This clone was seen at least ten times. What it binds is not known. Of the isolated RNA, all was reverse transcribed, and so the sequenced material was expressed TCRB transcripts. Read counts averaged around 4 million for samples of naive, central memory and regulatory T cells. Repertoires were generated with immunoSEQ multiplex PCR, while TCRdb's copy carries only in-frame clones and drops some. This sample carries about 170,000 clones, approximately 8.1% of them seen once, and the ten largest clones take roughly 0.5%. Trimming took 3 bases from V and 1 from J, leaving 3 bases between them. This CDR3 is 13 amino acids long. The germline V gene has CDR1 WNHNN and CDR2 SYGVQD (reference sequence).

The sequenced sample consisted of central memory CD4+ T cells from blood. The receptor's source is a man aged 18 to 29 with type 1 diabetes. The chain joins TRBV10-1 to TRBJ2-2; D unclear. CDR3 residues: CASSDQNTGELFF. CDR3 sequence (DNA): TGCGCCAGCAGTGACCAGAACACCGGGGAGCTGTTTTTT.